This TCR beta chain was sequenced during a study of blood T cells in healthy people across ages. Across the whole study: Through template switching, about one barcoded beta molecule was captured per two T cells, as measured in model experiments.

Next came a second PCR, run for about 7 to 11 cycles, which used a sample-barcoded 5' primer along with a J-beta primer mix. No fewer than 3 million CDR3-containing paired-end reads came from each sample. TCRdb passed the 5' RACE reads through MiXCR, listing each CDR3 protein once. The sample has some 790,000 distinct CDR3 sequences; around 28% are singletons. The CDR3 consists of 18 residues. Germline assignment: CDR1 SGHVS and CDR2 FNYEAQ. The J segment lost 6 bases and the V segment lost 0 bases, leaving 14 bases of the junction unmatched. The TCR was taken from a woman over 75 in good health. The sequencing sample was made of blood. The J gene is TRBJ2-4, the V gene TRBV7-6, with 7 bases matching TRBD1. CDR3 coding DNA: TGTGCCAGCAGCTTAGCGGTTATGACAGGGATCGTGGCAAACATTCAGTACTTC. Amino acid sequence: CASSLAVMTGIVANIQYF.